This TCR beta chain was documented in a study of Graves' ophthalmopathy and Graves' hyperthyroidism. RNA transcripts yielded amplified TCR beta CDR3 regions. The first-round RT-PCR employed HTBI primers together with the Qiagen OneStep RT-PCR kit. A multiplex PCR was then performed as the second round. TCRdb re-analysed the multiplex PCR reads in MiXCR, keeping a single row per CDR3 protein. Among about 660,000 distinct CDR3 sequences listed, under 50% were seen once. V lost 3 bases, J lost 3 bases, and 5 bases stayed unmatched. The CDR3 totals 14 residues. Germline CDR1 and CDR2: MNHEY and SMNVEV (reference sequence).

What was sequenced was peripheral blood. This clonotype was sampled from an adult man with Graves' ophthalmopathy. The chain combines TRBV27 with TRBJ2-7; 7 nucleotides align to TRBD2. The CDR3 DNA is TGTGCCAGCAGTTTCTATGGGACTAACTACGAGCAGTACTTC. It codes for CASSFYGTNYEQYF.